The 19 T cell receptor beta chains listed next were all sequenced from one sample in a study of blood T cell repertoires in COVID-19. Some clones are missing from TCRdb's copy, which holds only in-frame ones; the method was immunoSEQ multiplex PCR. The sample holds some 190,000 clones, around 84% seen once. The sequencing input was peripheral blood. The receptors stem from an elderly woman with acute or convalescent COVID-19.

This chain links TRBV15 with TRBJ1-2; D remains ambiguous. CDR3 length: 13 amino acids. The V gene lost 0 bases and the J gene lost 8 bases, with 10 bases spanning the gap. Germline V gene data show CDR1 as LNHNV and CDR2 as YYDKDF (reference sequence). CDR3 bases: TGTGCCACCAGCAGAGATTCCTTAGCGGGCTACACCTTC. Protein sequence: CATSRDSLAGYTF.

The chain employs TRBV29-1 and TRBJ2-7; the match to TRBD1 covers 10 bases. This CDR3 has 15 residues. Germline loops: CDR1 SQVTM, CDR2 ANQGSEA. Trimming removed 0 bases from V and 1 base from J; junction bases left unmatched: 3. The CDR3 is CSVEEDRGESYEQYF. CDR3 DNA sequence: TGCAGCGTTGAAGAGGACAGGGGGGAATCCTACGAGCAGTACTTC.

The gene calls are TRBV27 and TRBJ2-1; D unclear. CDR3 size: 18 residues. Trimming took off 0 bases at V and 0 bases at J, with 15 bases between the two ends. Germline V lookup: CDR1 MNHEY, CDR2 SMNVEV (reference sequence). Here the CDR3 DNA reads TGTGCCAGCAGTTTATCGATCTTTCTGGCTAGCTCCTACAATGAGCAGTTCTTC. It translates to CASSLSIFLASSYNEQFF.

In this sample, this clone turned up once. V is TRBV18 and J is TRBJ1-2; D is unresolved. The ends were cut back, 6 bases at V and 4 bases at J, with 15 bases in the middle. The CDR3 loop spans 14 amino acids. Germline-derived CDR1 and CDR2 are KGHSH and LQKENI. The CDR3 here is CASSVAPQSYGYTF. CDR3 coding DNA: TGTGCCAGCTCCGTAGCCCCGCAGTCCTATGGCTACACCTTC.

The chain employs TRBV6-5 and TRBJ2-1, with TRBD1 matching 7 bases. The V gene end was trimmed by 6 bases and the J gene end by 15 bases; junction bases not matched to a gene: 14. CDR1 and CDR2 (germline): MNHEY, SVGAGI. CDR3 length: 13 residues. The CDR3 reads CASRQGQAHGWFF. Here the CDR3 DNA reads TGTGCCAGCAGACAAGGACAGGCTCACGGGTGGTTCTTC.

The chain recombines TRBV19 with TRBJ1-4; 10 bases are shared with TRBD1. After removal of 4 bases from V and 8 bases from J, the junction contained 7 bases not matched to a gene. In germline, CDR1 is LNHDA, CDR2 SQIVND (reference sequence). This CDR3 has 15 residues. CDR3 in DNA: TGTGCCAGTAGTAGGAGACAGGGGGCAGAGGAAAAACTGTTTTTT. The encoded protein is CASSRRQGAEEKLFF. Complete variable domain (other parts from reference TRBV19 and TRBJ1-4): DGGITQSPKYLFRKEGQNVTLSCEQNLNHDAMYWYRQDPGQGLRLIYYSQIVNDFQKGDIAEGYSVSREKKESFPLTVTSAQKNPTAFYLCASSRRQGAEEKLFFGSGTQLSVL.

This chain uses TRBV4-1 with TRBJ2-3; 9 bases match TRBD2. This CDR3 comprises 20 residues. Trimming at V came to 1 base and at J to 2 bases, leaving 16 bases not matched to a gene. Germline lookup yields CDR1 MGHRA and CDR2 YSYEKL. The CDR3 reads CASSQGAGGTWGRNTDTQYF. For the CDR3, the DNA is TGCGCCAGCAGCCAAGGAGCGGGAGGCACCTGGGGTCGAAACACAGATACGCAGTATTTT.

This chain links TRBV29-1 with TRBJ2-7; 8 positions agree with TRBD1. Germline trimming cut 2 bases from V and 0 bases from J; bases unmatched to any gene: 9. Germline V gene lookup returns CDR1 SQVTM and CDR2 ANQGSEA. This CDR3 contains 16 residues. The CDR3 is CSVERGAGGASYEQYF. CDR3 DNA: TGCAGCGTTGAAAGAGGAGCAGGGGGCGCCTCCTACGAGCAGTACTTC.

This chain joins TRBV20-1 and TRBJ1-6; D is undetermined. The ends were cut back, 3 bases at V and 7 bases at J, with 16 bases in the middle. This CDR3 contains 15 residues. CDR1 DFQATT and CDR2 SNEGSKA come from the germline V gene (reference sequence). CDR3 amino acids: CSASSVRWRNSPLHF. In DNA form, the CDR3 reads TGCAGTGCTAGTTCAGTCAGGTGGCGAAATTCACCCCTCCACTTT.

This chain connects TRBV7-8 to TRBJ1-5; D call uncertain. V lost 5 bases, J lost 6 bases, and 8 bases lay in between. CDR1 is SGHVS, CDR2 FQNEAQ, per germline. The CDR3 length is 12 residues. Here the CDR3 DNA reads TGTGCCAGCAGCCACGGTGGTCAGCCCCAGCATTTT. It specifies CASSHGGQPQHF.

As to this clone: One end of the junction fails to match germline, which may point to a read error. The rearrangement joins TRBV7-7 to TRBJ2-5, with 11 bases lining up with TRBD1. This CDR3 region has 16 residues. Germline lookup yields CDR1 SSHAT and CDR2 FNYEAQ (reference sequence). The CDR3 sequence: CASSLDGTGGQETQYF. CDR3 in DNA: TGTGCTAGCAGCTTAGACGGGACAGGGGGGCAAGAGACCCAGTACTTC.

CDR3 DNA sequence: TGCGCCAGCAGCATGACGGGACAGTACAATGAGCAGTTCTTC. Protein product: CASSMTGQYNEQFF. The chain carries TRBV5-1 and TRBJ2-1, with 7 bases aligning to TRBD1. V gave up 4 bases and J gave up 4 bases; unmatched junction bases: 5. In germline, CDR1 is SGHRS, CDR2 YFSETQ. The CDR3 consists of 14 residues.

V is TRBV6-5 and J is TRBJ2-7, with 9 bases fitting TRBD1. The ends lost 9 bases at V and 2 bases at J; junction bases unmatched: 5. Germline CDR1 is MNHEY and CDR2 is SVGAGI. The CDR3 is 13 amino acids. CDR3 protein: CASRQGGTYEQYF. In DNA form, the CDR3 reads TGTGCCAGTAGACAGGGGGGCACCTACGAGCAGTACTTC.

This chain uses TRBV7-9 with TRBJ2-1, with 9 bases matching TRBD1. This CDR3 spans 19 amino acids. The germline gives CDR1 SEHNR, CDR2 FQNEAQ (reference sequence). V trimming: 1 base; J trimming: 0 bases; junction bases outside the gene matches: 10. The CDR3 sequence is CASSLGDRAILSSYNEQFF. In DNA, the CDR3 is TGTGCCAGCAGCTTAGGGGACAGGGCGATCTTGTCCTCCTACAATGAGCAGTTCTTC.

The chain links TRBV28 to TRBJ2-1; TRBD2 agrees at 15 bases. Germline trimming cut 7 bases from V and 7 bases from J; bases unmatched to any gene: 5. The CDR3 loop spans 15 amino acids. The V gene's germline CDR1 is MDHEN and CDR2 SYDVKM. CDR3: CASTPGLAGGNEQFF. In nucleotides, the CDR3 is TGTGCCAGCACGCCGGGACTAGCGGGAGGAAATGAGCAGTTCTTC. Using reference TRBV28 and TRBJ2-1 for the parts outside the CDR3, the full variable domain is DVKVTQSSRYLVKRTGEKVFLECVQDMDHENMFWYRQDPGLGLRLIYFSYDVKMKEKGDIPEGYSVSREKKERFSLILESASTNQTSMYLCASTPGLAGGNEQFFGPGTRLTVL.

The chain uses TRBV11-3 and TRBJ2-7; 9 bases agree with TRBD1. The germline V gene encodes CDR1 SGHNT and CDR2 YENEEA. Trimming took 1 base from V and 2 from J; bases not matched to a gene: 9. The CDR3 runs to 17 residues. CDR3 region: CASSLGSFGTGTYEQYF. CDR3 DNA: TGTGCCAGCAGCTTAGGCTCCTTTGGGACAGGGACCTACGAGCAGTACTTC.

The gene calls are TRBV18 and TRBJ2-7; 11 bases map to TRBD2. CDR1 is KGHSH, CDR2 LQKENI, per germline. This CDR3 is built from 14 residues. V lost 3 bases, J lost 2 bases, and 0 bases stayed unmatched. This chain's CDR3 is CASSPTSGAYEQYF. The CDR3 DNA is TGTGCCAGCTCACCGACTAGCGGGGCCTACGAGCAGTACTTC.

The chain links TRBV19 to TRBJ2-7, with 14 bases matching TRBD2. The germline gives CDR1 LNHDA, CDR2 SQIVND (reference sequence). The CDR3 length is 14 residues. V lost 3 bases to trimming and J lost 12 bases; unmatched junction nucleotides: 7. CDR3 sequence: CASSIGTSGSSLYF. The DNA for the CDR3 is TGTGCCAGTAGTATTGGGACTAGCGGGAGCAGTCTGTACTTC.

The chain employs TRBV7-2 and TRBJ2-5; 7 nucleotides agree with TRBD2. Germline CDR1 and CDR2: SGHTA and FQGNSA. J gave up 7 bases and V 2 bases, and 13 bases lay outside the gene matches. The CDR3 covers 16 residues. CDR3 coding DNA: TGTGCCAGCAGCTTACTTGGTGGGAGGGCCCCGGGGACCCAGTACTTC. This translates into CASSLLGGRAPGTQYF. Variable domain in full (rest from reference TRBV7-2 and TRBJ2-5): GAGVSQSPSNKVTEKGKDVELRCDPISGHTALYWYRQSLGQGLEFLIYFQGNSAPDKSGLPSDRFSAERTGGSVSTLTIQRTQQEDSAVYLCASSLLGGRAPGTQYFGPGTRLLVL.